This T cell receptor beta chain was recorded in a study of T cells in localized non-small cell lung cancer. The study's findings and limits: Clonality peaked in uninvolved adjacent lung rather than tumor. Appearances in adjacent lung were noted for a median roughly 50 of the top 100 tumor clones. Elevated blood T cell density was associated with longer overall survival.

This CDR3 has 16 residues. Germline lookup yields CDR1 MGHRA and CDR2 YSYEKL. The junction had 3 bases not matched to a gene; V was cut back by 2 bases and J by 1 base. TCRdb's table, derived via immunoSEQ multiplex PCR, lists solely in-frame clones and lacks some. The data contain tens of thousands of clones, 86% of them seen just once; the ten biggest clones take up roughly 22%. As for this clone: Antigen unknown.

This TCR came from an older male donor with stage III squamous cell lung carcinoma. The J gene is TRBJ2-2, the V gene TRBV4-1, with TRBD2 matching 8 bases. Sequencing was performed on peripheral blood, taken before any cancer treatment. The CDR3: CASSQRLAGNTGELFF. The DNA of the CDR3 is TGCGCCAGCAGCCAACGGCTAGCGGGGAACACCGGGGAGCTGTTTTTT.